Listed here are 14 T cell receptor beta chains from one sample, sequenced in a study of T cells in Graves' hyperthyroidism and ophthalmopathy. Amplification of TCR beta CDR3 regions used RNA as the template. Using the HTBI primer set, a first-round RT-PCR was run on the TCR CDR3. TCRdb ran MiXCR on the multiplex PCR reads and lists one entry per CDR3 protein. The top ten clones hold approximately 30% of a sample with roughly 550,000 distinct CDR3 sequences, roughly 16% of them seen once. Sequences were obtained from blood. These receptors came from a woman aged 25-40 years with Graves' ophthalmopathy.

Worth noting for this clonotype: The junction does not match germline at one end; this may be a read error. The gene calls are TRBV6-2 or TRBV6-3 and TRBJ1-1; D gene ambiguous. CDR3 length equals 13 residues. CDR1 and CDR2 from the germline V gene are MNHEY and SVGEGT. The CDR3 DNA sequence: TGTGCCAGCAGTTTTGACCCTCGCACTGAGGCTTCCTTT. Protein sequence: CASSFDPRTEASF.

This clonotype was counted at least ten times. This chain connects TRBV12-3 or TRBV12-4 to TRBJ2-5, with D possibly being TRBD2 (6 bases). The length of the CDR3 is 16 residues. Deletions cut 2 bases from V and 2 bases from J, with 15 bases between. The CDR3 protein is CASSLHSSVLQETQYF. As DNA, the CDR3 is TGTGCCAGCAGTTTACATTCTAGCGTACTACAAGAGACCCAGTACTTC.

This clonotype was observed at least ten times. The chain uses TRBV29-1 and TRBJ2-1; the match to TRBD2 covers 9 bases. This CDR3 contains 15 residues. Germline lookup yields CDR1 SQVTM and CDR2 ANQGSEA. The V segment lost 5 bases and the J segment 6 bases; nucleotides outside the gene matches: 11. This CDR3 is CSVTGTSQFINEQFF. CDR3 nucleotide sequence: TGCAGCGTTACCGGGACTAGCCAATTTATCAATGAGCAGTTCTTC.

The rearrangement links TRBV6-1 to TRBJ2-3, with D perhaps TRBD2 (6 bases). This CDR3 region has 14 residues. The V gene lost 10 bases and the J gene lost 3 bases, with 17 bases spanning the gap. Germline V gene sequence: CDR1 MNHNS, CDR2 SASEGT. This CDR3 is CATERLARTDTQYF. The CDR3, as DNA: TGTGCCACCGAGCGGCTAGCGAGAACAGATACGCAGTATTTT.

This clonotype was counted ten times or more. The chain is built from TRBV29-1 and TRBJ2-3; D is possibly TRBD1 (6 bases). V gave up 3 bases and J gave up 6 bases, with 7 bases separating them. The CDR3 runs 11 residues. Germline-derived CDR1 and CDR2 are SQVTM and ANQGSEA. CDR3 region: CSVEQGDTQYF. The DNA for the CDR3 is TGCAGCGTTGAGCAGGGGGATACGCAGTATTTT.

The chain couples TRBV4-1 to TRBJ2-2; 11 positions agree with TRBD2. CDR1 is MGHRA and CDR2 is YSYEKL in the germline V gene. After removal of 2 bases from V and 7 bases from J, the junction contained 6 bases not matched to a gene. The CDR3 loop spans 16 amino acids. The CDR3 DNA reads TGCGCCAGCAGCCAACCGGTAGCGGGAGGGGTCGGGGAGCTGTTTTTT. Protein: CASSQPVAGGVGELFF.

This clonotype has at least ten counts. This chain joins TRBV12-3 or TRBV12-4 and TRBJ2-1; the D gene is possibly TRBD2 (5 bases). V lost 6 bases, J lost 2 bases, and 11 bases lay in between. This CDR3 is 14 amino acids long. DNA of the CDR3: TGTGCCAGCAGCCCGGGAAGGGCCTACAATGAGCAGTTCTTC. Its translation: CASSPGRAYNEQFF.

This clonotype was seen more than once but under ten times. This chain links TRBV20-1 with TRBJ2-7; D uncertain. From germline, CDR1 is DFQATT and CDR2 SNEGSKA (reference sequence). The V end was cut by 2 bases, the J end by 4 bases, with 6 bases between. The length of the CDR3 is 11 residues. DNA of the CDR3: TGCAGTGCTAGAAAGGATTACGAGCAGTACTTC. It is translated as CSARKDYEQYF.

V is TRBV19 and J is TRBJ2-7, with unresolved D. V shed 3 bases and J shed 2 bases, with 8 bases lying between them. CDR1 is LNHDA and CDR2 is SQIVND in the germline V gene (reference sequence). This CDR3 region has 13 residues. The CDR3: CASSIRQTYEQYF. CDR3 in DNA: TGTGCCAGTAGTATCAGGCAGACCTACGAGCAGTACTTC. Combining the CDR3 with reference TRBV19 and TRBJ2-7 gives the whole variable domain DGGITQSPKYLFRKEGQNVTLSCEQNLNHDAMYWYRQDPGQGLRLIYYSQIVNDFQKGDIAEGYSVSREKKESFPLTVTSAQKNPTAFYLCASSIRQTYEQYFGPGTRLTVT.

In this sample, this clonotype turned up many times. This chain connects TRBV12-5 to TRBJ1-5; 7 bases are shared with TRBD1. Germline V gene lookup returns CDR1 LGHNT and CDR2 FRNRAP. J lost 4 bases, V lost 7 bases, and 7 bases had no gene match. This CDR3 is 14 amino acids long. The CDR3 sequence is CASAQGVGNQPQHF. In DNA form, the CDR3 reads TGTGCTAGTGCCCAGGGGGTAGGAAATCAGCCCCAGCATTTT.

The chain uses TRBV25-1 and TRBJ2-7; D not certain. The CDR3 runs to 11 residues. Trimming left V 6 bases short and J 6 bases short, with 9 bases between. The V gene's germline CDR1 is MGHDK and CDR2 SYGVNS. CDR3 DNA: TGTGCCAGCAGGGGTGTGGGCGAGCAGTACTTC. This sequence encodes CASRGVGEQYF.

This clonotype was detected ten times or more. The chain joins TRBV7-3 to TRBJ2-1; TRBD1 agrees at 7 bases. The V and J ends lost 6 bases and 5 bases, in that order; junction bases with no gene match: 4. This CDR3 has 13 residues. Germline CDR1 and CDR2: SGHTA and FQGTGA. The CDR3 nucleotides are TGTGCCAGCAGTCAGGGGGTTGACAATGAGCAGTTCTTC. As protein: CASSQGVDNEQFF.

This clonotype was seen at least ten times. The rearrangement joins TRBV20-1 to TRBJ2-1; 11 bases are shared with TRBD2. The trim removed 6 bases at V and 0 bases at J, leaving 4 bases unmatched. Germline V gives CDR1 DFQATT, CDR2 SNEGSKA (reference sequence). The CDR3 runs to 15 residues. The CDR3 DNA reads TGCAGTGCGGCCGGGACTAGCGGCTCCTACAATGAGCAGTTCTTC. This codes for CSAAGTSGSYNEQFF.

The rearrangement links TRBV27 to TRBJ2-1, with D unclear. V lost 3 bases to trimming and J lost 7 bases, with 13 bases between them. This CDR3 comprises 14 residues. CDR1 is MNHEY and CDR2 is SMNVEV in the germline V gene (reference sequence). For the CDR3, the DNA is TGTGCCAGCAGTTTGGGAAATGTCTGGAATGAGCAGTTCTTC. This codes for CASSLGNVWNEQFF.